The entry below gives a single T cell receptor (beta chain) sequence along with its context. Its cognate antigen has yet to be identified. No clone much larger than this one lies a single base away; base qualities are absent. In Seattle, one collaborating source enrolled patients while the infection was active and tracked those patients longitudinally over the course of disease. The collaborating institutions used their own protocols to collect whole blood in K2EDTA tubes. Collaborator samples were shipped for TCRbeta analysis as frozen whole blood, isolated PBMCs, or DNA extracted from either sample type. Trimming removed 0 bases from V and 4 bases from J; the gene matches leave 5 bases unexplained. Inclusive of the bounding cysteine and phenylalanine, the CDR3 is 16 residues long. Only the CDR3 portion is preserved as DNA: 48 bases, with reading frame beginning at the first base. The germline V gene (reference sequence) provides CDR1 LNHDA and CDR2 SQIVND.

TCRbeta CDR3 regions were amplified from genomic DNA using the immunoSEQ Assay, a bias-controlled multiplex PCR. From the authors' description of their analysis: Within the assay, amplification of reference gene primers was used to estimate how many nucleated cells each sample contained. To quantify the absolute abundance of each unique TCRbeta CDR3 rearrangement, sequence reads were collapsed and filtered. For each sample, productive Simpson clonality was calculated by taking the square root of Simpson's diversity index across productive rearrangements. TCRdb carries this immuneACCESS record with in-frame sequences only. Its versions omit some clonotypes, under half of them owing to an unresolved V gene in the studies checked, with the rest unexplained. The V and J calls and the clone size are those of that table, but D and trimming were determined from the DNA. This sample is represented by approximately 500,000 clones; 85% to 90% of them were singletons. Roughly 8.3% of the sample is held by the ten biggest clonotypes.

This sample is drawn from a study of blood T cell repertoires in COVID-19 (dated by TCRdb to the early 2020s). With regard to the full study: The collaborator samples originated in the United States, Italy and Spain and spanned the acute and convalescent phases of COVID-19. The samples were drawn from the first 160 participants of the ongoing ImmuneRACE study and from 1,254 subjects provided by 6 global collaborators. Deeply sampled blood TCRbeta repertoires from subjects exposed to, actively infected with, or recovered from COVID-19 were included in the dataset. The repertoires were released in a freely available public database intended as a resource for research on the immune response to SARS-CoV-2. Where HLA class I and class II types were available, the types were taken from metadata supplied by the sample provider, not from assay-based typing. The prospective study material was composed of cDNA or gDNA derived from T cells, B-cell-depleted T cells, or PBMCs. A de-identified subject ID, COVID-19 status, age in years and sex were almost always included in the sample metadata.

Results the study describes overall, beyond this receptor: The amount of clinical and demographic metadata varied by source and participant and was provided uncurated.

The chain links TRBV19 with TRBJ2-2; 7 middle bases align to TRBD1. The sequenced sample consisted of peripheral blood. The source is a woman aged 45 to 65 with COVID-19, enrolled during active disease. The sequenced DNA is TGTGCCAGTAGTATAGATCCGGACAGGACCACCGGGGAGCTGTTTTTT. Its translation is CASSIDPDRTTGELFF.